This T cell receptor beta chain derives from a study of cytomegalovirus exposure and HLA in healthy donors. Study-level points and caveats: Later genetic work tied a missense DCLRE1C variant to beta-chain V and J trimming.

Those who donated were healthy bone marrow donors. The V and J ends lost 10 bases and 6 bases, in that order; junction bases with no gene match: 7. The CDR3 is 13 amino acids. The V gene's germline CDR1 is ENHRY and CDR2 SYGVKD. This clone came up once. As yet, its antigen is unknown. Both 60 Vbeta primers and 13 Jbeta primers went into the PCR. Profiling relied on immunoSEQ multiplex PCR, and the TCRdb table lists in-frame clones only, not all of them. The data show some 130,000 clones, approximately 85% seen once. The TCR comes from a woman aged 30 to 39 in good health and CMV-seropositive. The chain carries TRBV10-3 and TRBJ2-1; 9 nucleotides align to TRBD2. Material: PBMCs. The CDR3 sequence: CATAGGESNEQFF. For the CDR3, the DNA is TGTGCCACGGCGGGGGGGGAAAGCAATGAGCAGTTCTTC.